This T cell receptor (beta chain) stems from a study of cytomegalovirus exposure and HLA in healthy donors. The PCR employed 60 Vbeta primers together with 13 Jbeta primers. Assay used: immunoSEQ multiplex PCR; TCRdb lists only in-frame clones, some missing. The sample includes over 100,000 clones, roughly 82% of them seen just once. With respect to this clone: The antigen remains unidentified.

J gave up 2 bases and V 0 bases, and 2 bases lay outside the gene matches. This CDR3 spans 15 amino acids. The germline V gene has CDR1 SGHRS and CDR2 YFSETQ. Study-wide findings and caveats: Cytomegalovirus association was assigned to about 180 TCR beta chains. One variant, a missense change in DCLRE1C, was linked in a later analysis to TCR beta V- and J-gene trimming.

The chain carries TRBV5-1 and TRBJ2-5, with TRBD2 identical over 9 bases. This clonotype was obtained from a woman younger than 30 in good health and CMV-seropositive. Sequencing was carried out using PBMCs. CDR3: CASSLGLADQETQYF. The CDR3 nucleotides read TGCGCCAGCAGCTTGGGACTAGCGGATCAAGAGACCCAGTACTTC.